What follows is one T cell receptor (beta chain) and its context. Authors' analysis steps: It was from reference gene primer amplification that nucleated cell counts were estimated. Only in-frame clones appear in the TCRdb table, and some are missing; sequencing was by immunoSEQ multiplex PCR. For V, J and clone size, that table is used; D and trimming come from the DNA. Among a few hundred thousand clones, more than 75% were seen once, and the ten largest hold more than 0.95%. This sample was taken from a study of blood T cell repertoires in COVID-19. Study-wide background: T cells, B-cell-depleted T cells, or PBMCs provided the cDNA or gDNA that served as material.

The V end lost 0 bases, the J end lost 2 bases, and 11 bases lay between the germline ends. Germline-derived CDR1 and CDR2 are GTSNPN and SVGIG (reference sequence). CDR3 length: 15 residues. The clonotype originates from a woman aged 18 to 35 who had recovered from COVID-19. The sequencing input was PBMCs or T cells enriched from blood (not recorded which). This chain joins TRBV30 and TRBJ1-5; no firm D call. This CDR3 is CAWSVPGMGNQPQHF. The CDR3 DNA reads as TGTGCCTGGAGTGTACCGGGGATGGGCAATCAGCCCCAGCATTTT.